One sample yielded the 32 T cell receptor beta chains listed below, sequenced in a study of shared clonotypes between healthy human individuals. Assay used: immunoSEQ multiplex PCR; TCRdb lists only in-frame clones, some missing. In the table there are a few million clones, almost 96% of which are singletons. Sample: naive CD4+ T cells sorted from blood. Subset noted: CD45RA+ positively selected. The receptors stem from a man younger than 35 in good health.

The gene calls are TRBV4-3 and TRBJ2-3; D uncertain. The CDR3 covers 14 residues. Deletions cut 0 bases from V and 2 bases from J, with 6 bases between. Germline V gene data show CDR1 as LGHNA and CDR2 as YSLEER. The CDR3, as DNA: TGCGCCAGCAGCCAAGAATCCCCCACAGATACGCAGTATTTT. Translated: CASSQESPTDTQYF.

This rearrangement joins TRBV7-2 to TRBJ2-5; 9 bases fit TRBD2. From germline, CDR1 is SGHTA and CDR2 FQGNSA. V lost 5 bases and J lost 9; bases outside the gene matches: 7. The CDR3 is 13 amino acids. The CDR3 region is CASSNSLAGSQYF. DNA of the CDR3: TGTGCCAGCAGCAATTCCCTAGCGGGGTCCCAGTACTTC.

This sequence joins TRBV5-1 and TRBJ1-2; no clear D. From germline, CDR1 is SGHRS and CDR2 YFSETQ. Trimming stripped 3 bases from V and 0 bases from J, with 6 bases between. The CDR3 is made up of 13 amino acids. The CDR3 bases are TGCGCCAGCAGCTCCGAATCTAACTATGGCTACACCTTC. Translating gives CASSSESNYGYTF.

Remarks on this clone: This CDR3 is also generated by other DNA sequences in the sample. The rearrangement uses TRBV18 and TRBJ2-7; the D gene is possibly TRBD1 (6 bases). Germline V gene sequence: CDR1 KGHSH, CDR2 LQKENI. V was pared by 3 bases and J by 0 bases, with 9 bases between. This CDR3 has 14 residues. The CDR3 bases are TGTGCCAGCTCACCCGACAGGAGCTCCTACGAGCAGTACTTC. Its translation: CASSPDRSSYEQYF.

The chain joins TRBV30 to TRBJ1-5; D perhaps matches TRBD1 (6 bases). V lost 0 bases and J 3 bases, leaving 18 bases between the germline ends. The germline V gene has CDR1 GTSNPN and CDR2 SVGIG (reference sequence). The CDR3 spans 17 residues. The CDR3 nucleotides read TGTGCCTGGAGTGTTGCTCTTGGAGGGGGTTTCAATCAGCCCCAGCATTTT. Translating gives CAWSVALGGGFNQPQHF.

The chain has TRBV18 and TRBJ2-1; a weak D match, TRBD1 (5 bases). Germline V gene data show CDR1 as KGHSH and CDR2 as LQKENI. CDR3 length: 15 residues. With 2 bases removed from V and 3 bases from J, the gap between germline ends came to 11 bases. The CDR3 coding sequence is TGTGCCAGCTCACCAGGGGCAGGGTTCTACAATGAGCAGTTCTTC. Translated, it gives CASSPGAGFYNEQFF.

The chain joins TRBV2 to TRBJ2-3; the D is unclear. Germline V gene sequence: CDR1 SNHLY, CDR2 FYNNEI. The length of the CDR3 is 15 residues. Deletions cut 5 bases from V and 0 bases from J, with 12 bases between. The CDR3 is CASSRDTYSTDTQYF. The CDR3 coding sequence is TGTGCCAGCAGTCGAGACACTTATAGCACAGATACGCAGTATTTT.

V is TRBV5-1 and J is TRBJ2-7; possible D gene TRBD2, 5 bases. CDR1 and CDR2 (germline): SGHRS, YFSETQ. V lost 2 bases, J lost 1 base, and 13 bases lay in between. The CDR3 runs 15 residues. The CDR3 is CASSFGRLLSYEQYF. In DNA, the CDR3 is TGCGCCAGCAGCTTCGGCAGACTACTTTCCTACGAGCAGTACTTC.

The chain employs TRBV6-5 and TRBJ2-7; possible D gene TRBD2, 6 bases. Germline V lookup: CDR1 MNHEY, CDR2 SVGAGI. The V and J ends lost 8 bases and 2 bases respectively, with 16 bases between them. The CDR3 extends over 14 amino acids. The CDR3 is CASRESGPPYEQYF. CDR3 nucleotides: TGTGCCAGCCGGGAGTCGGGCCCCCCCTACGAGCAGTACTTC.

CDR3 nucleotides: TGTGCCAGCAGAATGGAGGGCCTGAACACTGAAGCTTTCTTT. It encodes CASRMEGLNTEAFF. The rearrangement joins TRBV21-1 to TRBJ1-1. TRBV21-1 is a pseudogene. The CDR3 has 14 amino acids.

This rearrangement joins TRBV28 to TRBJ2-3; a weak D match, TRBD2 (6 bases). Trimming left V 7 bases short and J 2 bases short, with 13 bases between. The germline CDR1 and CDR2 sequences are MDHEN and SYDVKM. CDR3 size: 14 residues. DNA of the CDR3: TGTGCCAGCACCCTGGGGGGTACCACAGATACGCAGTATTTT. It is translated as CASTLGGTTDTQYF.

Note on this clone: The sample contains more than one DNA sequence encoding this CDR3. The chain links TRBV7-2 to TRBJ1-1; no firm D call. Looked up from germline, CDR1 is SGHTA and CDR2 is FQGNSA. V was pared by 0 bases and J by 2 bases, with 7 bases between. This CDR3 region has 14 residues. CDR3 protein: CASSLALGNTEAFF. CDR3 coding DNA: TGTGCCAGCAGCTTAGCCCTAGGAAACACTGAAGCTTTCTTT.

The chain is built from TRBV11-2 and TRBJ2-7, with 8 bases identical to TRBD2. The germline V gene encodes CDR1 SGHAT and CDR2 FQNNGV. The CDR3 has 14 amino acids. V dropped 3 bases and J dropped 6; count of bases not matched to a gene: 7. DNA for the CDR3: TGTGCCAGCAGCTTCGGGACGGGAGGGCCCGAGCAGTACTTC. Translated: CASSFGTGGPEQYF.

The chain employs TRBV11-3 and TRBJ2-2, with TRBD1 matching 8 bases. V shed 0 bases and J 5 bases; nucleotides not matched to a gene: 2. Germline CDR1 SGHNT, CDR2 YENEEA. This CDR3 spans 15 amino acids. CDR3 bases: TGTGCCAGCAGCTTAGACAGGGGGCAAACCGGGGAGCTGTTTTTT. Translating it yields CASSLDRGQTGELFF.

Concerning this clone itself: Other DNA sequences of this sample code for an identical CDR3. The V gene is TRBV6-5, the J gene TRBJ1-3, with 10 bases matching TRBD1. The germline gives CDR1 MNHEY, CDR2 SVGAGI. The CDR3 spans 15 residues. Losses at the gene ends were 2 bases for V and 2 bases for J; bases not matched to a gene: 0. This chain's CDR3 is CASSYGQGAGNTIYF. The CDR3 DNA reads TGTGCCAGCAGTTACGGACAGGGGGCTGGAAACACCATATATTTT.

This clone has more than one count but fewer than ten. The chain is built from TRBV28 and TRBJ1-5; perhaps TRBD1 as D (6 bases). In germline, CDR1 is MDHEN, CDR2 SYDVKM. This CDR3 region has 12 residues. V dropped 6 bases and J dropped 7 bases, with 10 bases sitting between them. CDR3 loop: CASRNRVQPQHF. CDR3 in DNA: TGTGCCAGCAGGAACAGGGTACAGCCCCAGCATTTT.

The V and J genes are TRBV10-2 and TRBJ1-4, with a tentative D call TRBD1 (6 bases). V lost 4 bases to trimming and J lost 5 bases, with 8 bases between them. Germline loops: CDR1 WSHSY, CDR2 SAAADI. The CDR3 totals 13 residues. CDR3 in DNA: TGCGCCAGCAGTGGACAGGAGAATGAAAAACTGTTTTTT. Its protein is CASSGQENEKLFF.

V and J are TRBV15 and TRBJ1-4, with D tentatively TRBD1 (6 bases). The germline gives CDR1 LNHNV, CDR2 YYDKDF (reference sequence). The V and J ends lost 0 bases and 3 bases respectively, with 11 bases between them. The length of the CDR3 is 16 residues. The CDR3 coding sequence is TGTGCCACCAGCAGAGATTTTGGGGGGCCTAATGAAAAACTGTTTTTT. Encoded protein: CATSRDFGGPNEKLFF.

J is TRBJ1-5 and V is TRBV18, with a tentative D call TRBD1 (6 bases). Looked up from germline, CDR1 is KGHSH and CDR2 is LQKENI. This CDR3 has 15 residues. V was shortened by 2 bases and J by 9 bases, with 17 bases between the two germline ends. The CDR3 sequence is CASSPGQGSEWPQHF. The CDR3 DNA is TGTGCCAGCTCACCAGGGCAGGGGTCAGAGTGGCCCCAGCATTTT.

The V call is TRBV10-3, the J call TRBJ1-5; D is perhaps TRBD1 (5 bases). V was shortened by 8 bases and J by 7 bases, with 15 bases between the two germline ends. The germline V gene has CDR1 ENHRY and CDR2 SYGVKD. The CDR3 sequence is 13 residues long. CDR3 sequence reads: CAISGEGQQPQHF. CDR3 coding DNA: TGTGCCATCTCCGGTGAGGGGCAACAGCCCCAGCATTTT.

The chain combines TRBV19 with TRBJ1-5; D ambiguous. The germline V gene has CDR1 LNHDA and CDR2 SQIVND (reference sequence). V was cut by 5 bases and J by 2 bases, with 7 bases left in between. CDR3 length: 13 residues. CDR3 nucleotides: TGTGCCAGTAGTGACTGGGGCAATCAGCCCCAGCATTTT. Translation: CASSDWGNQPQHF.

J is TRBJ2-7 and V is TRBV5-7; possibly TRBD1 for D (6 bases). TRBV5-7 is treated as an ORF (open reading frame) with a function not yet certain. V was shortened by 4 bases and J by 8 bases, with 19 bases between the two germline ends. This CDR3 is 14 amino acids long. DNA for the CDR3: TGTGCCAGCAGCCTGGGCAAGGGGCAGGGGCAGCAGTACTTC. It encodes CASSLGKGQGQQYF.

The chain is built from TRBV6-1 and TRBJ1-2, with TRBD1 as a possible D gene (5 bases). Trimming pared 2 bases from V and 4 bases from J, leaving 14 bases between. CDR1 and CDR2 (germline): MNHNS, SASEGT. There are 15 residues in the CDR3. The chain's CDR3 is CASSEPGTGGYGYTF. In nucleotides, the CDR3 is TGTGCCAGCAGTGAACCCGGCACTGGGGGCTATGGCTACACCTTC.

The chain has TRBV28 and TRBJ1-4; D is ambiguous. V was cut by 5 bases and J by 7 bases, with 23 bases left in between. Germline-derived CDR1 and CDR2 are MDHEN and SYDVKM. The CDR3 has 17 residues. This CDR3 is CASSTIVAWAGVEKLFF. As DNA, the CDR3 is TGTGCCAGCAGTACTATAGTAGCGTGGGCGGGCGTTGAAAAACTGTTTTTT.

The chain is built from TRBV5-4 and TRBJ1-2; TRBD1 matches 7 bases. Germline loops: CDR1 SGHNT, CDR2 YYREEE (reference sequence). V trimming: 6 bases; J trimming: 5 bases; junction bases outside the gene matches: 13. This CDR3 region has 15 residues. The CDR3 DNA is TGTGCCAGCACCGAGGGACAGTATCCGGGATATGGCTACACCTTC. Amino acid sequence: CASTEGQYPGYGYTF.

The chain carries TRBV4-1 and TRBJ2-5; no firm D call. The V end was cut by 0 bases, the J end by 5 bases, with 10 bases between. There are 14 residues in the CDR3. Germline values: CDR1 MGHRA, CDR2 YSYEKL. CDR3 region: CASSQETLAETQYF. The DNA of the CDR3 is TGCGCCAGCAGCCAAGAAACCCTCGCGGAGACCCAGTACTTC.

The V gene is TRBV6-1, the J gene TRBJ2-5; D remains unclear. The tail of the sequence fits TRBJ2-7 better, so the J call may be wrong. CDR3 length: 12 amino acids. The germline gives CDR1 MNHNS, CDR2 SASEGT. The CDR3 loop is CASSSNPYEQYF. The DNA of the CDR3 is TGTGCCAGCAGTTCGAACCCCTACGAGCAGTACTTC.

This clone appeared a single time. The chain employs TRBV6-6 and TRBJ1-4; D is unclear. Trimming took off 6 bases at V and 0 bases at J, with 11 bases between the two ends. The length of the CDR3 is 15 residues. Germline loops: CDR1 MNHNY, CDR2 SVGAGI (reference sequence). This CDR3 reads CASRADGSTNEKLFF. The CDR3 DNA follows: TGTGCCAGCAGAGCTGATGGGTCAACTAATGAAAAACTGTTTTTT.

The rearrangement links TRBV9 to TRBJ2-7; the D gene is possibly TRBD2 (6 bases). Germline V CDR1 and CDR2: SGDLS, YYNGEE. This CDR3 comprises 15 residues. Trimming took off 3 bases at V and 2 bases at J, with 15 bases between the two ends. The CDR3 bases are TGTGCCAGCAGCGGAGGAAGCGGGCCCACCTACGAGCAGTACTTC. Its translation: CASSGGSGPTYEQYF. Supplemented by reference TRBV9 and TRBJ2-7, the full variable domain reads DSGVTQTPKHLITATGQRVTLRCSPRSGDLSVYWYQQSLDQGLQFLIQYYNGEERAKGNILERFSAQQFPDLHSELNLSSLELGDSALYFCASSGGSGPTYEQYFGPGTRLTVT.

V and J are TRBV7-9 and TRBJ2-5; 9 bases map to TRBD2. CDR3 length equals 17 residues. CDR1 is SEHNR, CDR2 FQNEAQ, per germline (reference sequence). The V segment lost 5 bases and the J segment 5 bases; nucleotides outside the gene matches: 15. The CDR3, as DNA: TGTGCCAGCAGCCCTCTTCCCATAGCGGGAGCGGGTGAGACCCAGTACTTC. Its translation: CASSPLPIAGAGETQYF.

V usage is TRBV9 and J usage is TRBJ2-1; D unclear. From germline, CDR1 is SGDLS and CDR2 YYNGEE. The V and J ends lost 3 bases and 1 base respectively, with 5 bases between them. The CDR3 covers 13 residues. The CDR3 sequence: CASSAGSYNEQFF. The CDR3 region has the DNA TGTGCCAGCAGCGCGGGTTCCTACAATGAGCAGTTCTTC.

The genes are TRBV2 and TRBJ2-1, with D tentatively TRBD2 (5 bases). V gave up 6 bases and J gave up 4 bases, with 13 bases separating them. The CDR3 covers 14 residues. Germline V CDR1 and CDR2: SNHLY, FYNNEI. The CDR3 loop is CASRPASGYNEQFF. For the CDR3, the DNA is TGTGCCAGCAGGCCCGCGAGCGGATACAATGAGCAGTTCTTC. The full variable domain, rest sourced from reference TRBV2 and TRBJ2-1, is EPEVTQTPSHQVTQMGQEVILRCVPISNHLYFYWYRQILGQKVEFLVSFYNNEISEKSEIFDDQFSVERPDGSNFTLKIRSTKLEDSAMYFCASRPASGYNEQFFGPGTRLTVL.